This T cell receptor (beta chain) came from a study of beta chain features in type 1 diabetes. Across the study: Patients looked much like healthy donors when it came to age, gender and cell yields. Study-wide results and caveats: Moderate yet significant TCRB CDR3 shortening was seen in Type 1 diabetes patients in all four CD4+ subsets.

This clone showed up just a few times. The antigen is unknown. Trimming cost V 6 bases and J 7 bases, with 10 bases left between them. CDR3 length equals 12 residues. Germline V gives CDR1 MNHNS, CDR2 SASEGT. The whole isolated RNA underwent reverse transcription, so sequencing captured expressed TCRB transcripts. The method was immunoSEQ multiplex PCR; TCRdb's version includes in-frame clones alone and lacks a portion of them. The sample carries 300,000 or so clones, 14% recorded once. The chain employs TRBV6-1 and TRBJ1-5; D unclear. The TCR sequence derives from a man in his thirties or forties with type 1 diabetes. The sequenced sample consisted of naive CD4+ T cells from blood. As DNA, the CDR3 is TGTGCCAGCAGATCTTTTAGCCAGCCCCAGCATTTT. Protein product: CASRSFSQPQHF.